This passage covers 26 T cell receptor beta chains from one sample sequenced in a study of CD8+ T cells in alopecia areata. Sequencing templates came from extracted RNA that was reverse transcribed into cDNA. Sequencing used immunoSEQ multiplex PCR; TCRdb keeps in-frame clones, though not all of them. Of over 200,000 clones in the sample, 50% to 70% are singletons; the top ten hold around 0.44%. The specimen was CD4+ T cells sorted from blood, collected at week 0. These receptors originate from a human donor with alopecia areata.

This clone was picked up one time. The chain links TRBV7-8 to TRBJ2-5; 10 nucleotides line up with TRBD1. The CDR3 covers 19 residues. V was pared by 2 bases and J by 2 bases, with 14 bases of the junction left unmatched. From germline, CDR1 is SGHVS and CDR2 FQNEAQ. The CDR3 region is CASSLRRPGTGDSQETQYF. The CDR3 coding sequence is TGTGCCAGCAGCTTAAGGCGCCCCGGGACAGGGGATTCGCAAGAGACCCAGTACTTC.

The V call is TRBV30, the J call TRBJ2-5, with D possibly being TRBD2 (6 bases). Trimming stripped 3 bases from V and 4 bases from J, with 12 bases between. The V gene's germline CDR1 is GTSNPN and CDR2 SVGIG (reference sequence). The CDR3 sequence is 13 residues long. The CDR3 sequence: CAWSSGLGETQYF. The CDR3 DNA follows: TGTGCCTGGAGCTCGGGACTCGGAGAGACCCAGTACTTC.

V usage is TRBV7-8 and J usage is TRBJ2-6; 7 nucleotides agree with TRBD1. The CDR3 consists of 17 residues. V gave up 6 bases and J gave up 0 bases; unmatched junction bases: 8. CDR1 and CDR2 (germline): SGHVS, FQNEAQ. Written as DNA, the CDR3 is TGTGCCAGCAGTAGGGGGACAGTCATCTCTGGGGCCAACGTCCTGACTTTC. Translating it yields CASSRGTVISGANVLTF.

The CDR3 spells CASRGGTELGYTF. The CDR3 region has the DNA TGTGCCAGCAGGGGAGGGACAGAGCTTGGCTACACCTTC. The rearrangement uses TRBV5-4 and TRBJ1-2, with TRBD1 identical over 7 bases. There are 13 residues in the CDR3. The V gene's germline CDR1 is SGHNT and CDR2 YYREEE (reference sequence). Germline trimming cut 5 bases from V and 7 bases from J; bases unmatched to any gene: 8.

This clone turned up a few times. V usage is TRBV7-2 and J usage is TRBJ2-2; the D is unclear. Germline lookup yields CDR1 SGHTA and CDR2 FQGNSA. The V gene lost 7 bases and the J gene lost 1 base, with 13 bases spanning the gap. The CDR3 runs to 15 residues. The CDR3 DNA is TGTGCCAGCACAAAACTCTCAGGGAACACCGGGGAGCTGTTTTTT. The encoded protein is CASTKLSGNTGELFF. The full variable domain, in which reference TRBV7-2 and TRBJ2-2 provide the parts outside the CDR3, is GAGVSQSPSNKVTEKGKDVELRCDPISGHTALYWYRQSLGQGLEFLIYFQGNSAPDKSGLPSDRFSAERTGGSVSTLTIQRTQQEDSAVYLCASTKLSGNTGELFFGEGSRLTVL.

The chain recombines TRBV7-2 with TRBJ1-5, with TRBD1 matching over 8 bases. The germline CDR1 and CDR2 sequences are SGHTA and FQGNSA. With V trimmed by 6 bases and J by 1 base, 5 bases remained unmatched. The CDR3 sequence is 15 residues long. The CDR3 DNA reads TGTGCCAGCAGTCAGCGACAGGGGAGCAATCAGCCCCAGCATTTT. As protein: CASSQRQGSNQPQHF.

The count of this clone is one. The chain is built from TRBV5-1 and TRBJ2-7; TRBD2 matches 12 bases. The length of the CDR3 is 16 residues. The germline gives CDR1 SGHRS, CDR2 YFSETQ. Trimming at V came to 9 bases and at J to 0 bases, leaving 10 bases not matched to a gene. The CDR3 nucleotides read TGCGCCACCAAAGCTACTAGCGGGGGGCCCTCCTACGAGCAGTACTTC. Amino acid sequence: CATKATSGGPSYEQYF.

V and J are TRBV2 and TRBJ1-6; D possibly corresponds to TRBD1 (5 bases). The CDR3 covers 12 residues. CDR1 is SNHLY, CDR2 FYNNEI, per germline. The ends were cut back, 5 bases at V and 14 bases at J, with 13 bases in the middle. In DNA form, the CDR3 reads TGTGCCAGCAGTTCCCGACAGCAAGCCCTCCACTTT. It yields the protein CASSSRQQALHF. The full variable domain, its missing parts supplied by reference TRBV2 and TRBJ1-6, is EPEVTQTPSHQVTQMGQEVILRCVPISNHLYFYWYRQILGQKVEFLVSFYNNEISEKSEIFDDQFSVERPDGSNFTLKIRSTKLEDSAMYFCASSSRQQALHFGNGTRLTVT.

CDR3 protein: CASSSAQGAEGYTF. CDR3 bases: TGTGCCAGCAGTTCAGCACAGGGGGCGGAGGGCTACACCTTC. The V and J genes are TRBV27 and TRBJ1-2; 9 bases agree with TRBD1. The ends lost 4 bases at V and 8 bases at J; junction bases unmatched: 8. This CDR3 has 14 residues. CDR1 is MNHEY and CDR2 is SMNVEV in the germline V gene (reference sequence).

The chain has TRBV7-6 and TRBJ1-1, with a weak D call TRBD1 (6 bases). The CDR3 length is 15 residues. Trimming left V 2 bases short and J 1 base short, with 11 bases between. Germline V CDR1 and CDR2: SGHVS, FNYEAQ. The CDR3, as DNA: TGTGCCAGCAGCTTACCCCGGACAGAGAACACTGAAGCTTTCTTT. Translated, it gives CASSLPRTENTEAFF. The full variable domain, in which reference TRBV7-6 and TRBJ1-1 provide the parts outside the CDR3, is GAGVSQSPRYKVTKRGQDVALRCDPISGHVSLYWYRQALGQGPEFLTYFNYEAQQDKSGLPNDRFSAERPEGSISTLTIQRTEQRDSAMYRCASSLPRTENTEAFFGQGTRLTVV.

The chain carries TRBV19 and TRBJ1-1; D gene ambiguous. Germline CDR1 is LNHDA and CDR2 is SQIVND (reference sequence). Trimming shortened V by 3 bases and J by 3 bases, and 17 bases separated the two germline ends. The CDR3 consists of 16 residues. The CDR3 loop reads CASSIVWLDRDTEAFF. CDR3 DNA: TGTGCCAGTAGTATCGTCTGGTTGGATCGGGACACTGAAGCTTTCTTT.

J is TRBJ1-2 and V is TRBV30; no clear D gene. Trimming stripped 8 bases from V and 1 base from J, with 8 bases between. Germline V gene lookup returns CDR1 GTSNPN and CDR2 SVGIG (reference sequence). The CDR3 contains 11 residues. CDR3 region: CAASLNYGYTF. DNA for the CDR3: TGTGCCGCCAGTCTTAACTATGGCTACACCTTC. Combining the CDR3 with reference TRBV30 and TRBJ1-2 gives the whole variable domain SQTIHQWPATLVQPVGSPLSLECTVEGTSNPNLYWYRQAAGRGLQLLFYSVGIGQISSEVPQNLSASRPQDRQFILSSKKLLLSDSGFYLCAASLNYGYTFGSGTRLTVV.

V gene TRBV11-2 combines with J gene TRBJ1-1; no firm D call. The CDR3 runs 18 residues. Trimming took off 1 base at V and 1 base at J, with 19 bases between the two ends. Germline V gives CDR1 SGHAT, CDR2 FQNNGV. CDR3 bases: TGTGCCAGCAGCTTAGGGACCTATTTTAGGGTCCAGAACACTGAAGCTTTCTTT. Translation: CASSLGTYFRVQNTEAFF.

This rearrangement joins TRBV30 to TRBJ2-1; 8 positions agree with TRBD2. Trimming at V came to 1 base and at J to 0 bases, leaving 2 bases not matched to a gene. The CDR3 has 15 residues. Germline values: CDR1 GTSNPN, CDR2 SVGIG (reference sequence). CDR3 coding DNA: TGTGCCTGGAGTGCCGGGACTAGCTCCTACAATGAGCAGTTCTTC. Protein: CAWSAGTSSYNEQFF.

In this sample, this clone turned up many times. The chain's CDR3 is CASSPNRGHNQPQHF. In DNA, the CDR3 is TGTGCCAGCTCACCGAACAGGGGGCACAATCAGCCCCAGCATTTT. The chain has TRBV18 and TRBJ1-5, with 9 bases that match TRBD1. V was pared by 3 bases and J by 3 bases, with 3 bases of the junction left unmatched. Germline-derived CDR1 and CDR2 are KGHSH and LQKENI. The CDR3 is made up of 15 amino acids.

The CDR3 DNA reads as TGCGCCAGCAGCCACACCCCGGGAGCACATCCCTCCGAAGAGACCCAGTACTTC. It codes for CASSHTPGAHPSEETQYF. The rearrangement uses TRBV4-1 and TRBJ2-5; TRBD2 might be the D (6 bases). This CDR3 region has 18 residues. The germline gives CDR1 MGHRA, CDR2 YSYEKL. The ends were cut back, 3 bases at V and 3 bases at J, with 23 bases in the middle.

This clone came up many times. V and J are TRBV30 and TRBJ2-7; D is unresolved. CDR1 and CDR2 from the germline V gene are GTSNPN and SVGIG (reference sequence). This CDR3 has 12 residues. V lost 3 bases and J lost 4, with 10 bases in between. The CDR3 region has the DNA TGTGCCTGGAGCGACCCAGATTACGAGCAGTACTTC. Translating it yields CAWSDPDYEQYF.

This clone occurred a few times. The V gene is TRBV7-9, the J gene TRBJ2-1; D is ambiguous. CDR3 length: 12 amino acids. The V end lost 4 bases, the J end lost 10 bases, and 11 bases lay between the germline ends. The germline V gene has CDR1 SEHNR and CDR2 FQNEAQ (reference sequence). CDR3 sequence reads: CASSSMAGEQFF. The CDR3 region has the DNA TGTGCCAGCAGCTCCATGGCCGGGGAGCAGTTCTTC.

The CDR3 sequence is CASSLRLVYEQYF. CDR3 coding DNA: TGTGCCAGCAGCCTACGACTAGTCTACGAGCAGTACTTC. This rearrangement joins TRBV7-8 to TRBJ2-7, with a weak D call TRBD2 (6 bases). Germline values: CDR1 SGHVS, CDR2 FQNEAQ. The CDR3 consists of 13 residues. V gave up 5 bases and J gave up 3 bases, with 11 bases separating them.

CDR3 sequence (DNA): TGTGCCAGCAGCCCACCCGGGGTGAGGGATAATTCACCCCTCCACTTT. Amino acid sequence: CASSPPGVRDNSPLHF. The chain carries TRBV7-3 and TRBJ1-6; no clear D. The CDR3 contains 16 residues. Germline CDR1 is SGHTA and CDR2 is FQGTGA. Trimming left V 5 bases short and J 5 bases short, with 16 bases between.

The J gene is TRBJ1-5, the V gene TRBV19, with 8 bases identical to TRBD1. The CDR3 loop spans 15 amino acids. Trimming cost V 7 bases and J 3 bases; bases outside gene matches: 8. Germline CDR1 and CDR2: LNHDA and SQIVND (reference sequence). Here the CDR3 DNA reads TGTGCCAGTACCCCCGGGACAGGACACAATCAGCCCCAGCATTTT. This encodes CASTPGTGHNQPQHF.

The V gene is TRBV18, the J gene TRBJ1-5; D possibly corresponds to TRBD1 (5 bases). The V end was cut by 2 bases, the J end by 7 bases, with 9 bases between. The CDR3 is 13 amino acids. CDR1 and CDR2 from the germline V gene are KGHSH and LQKENI. This CDR3 reads CASSPLGEQPQHF. In nucleotides, the CDR3 is TGTGCCAGCTCACCATTGGGGGAACAGCCCCAGCATTTT.

This rearrangement joins TRBV7-9 to TRBJ2-1; D may be TRBD2 (5 bases). Germline V gene lookup returns CDR1 SEHNR and CDR2 FQNEAQ (reference sequence). Trimming shortened V by 1 base and J by 14 bases, and 12 bases separated the two germline ends. The CDR3 sequence is 12 residues long. The CDR3 sequence is CASSLGYAEEFF. The CDR3 coding sequence is TGTGCCAGCAGCTTAGGTTACGCGGAGGAGTTCTTC. Full variable domain (remainder filled in from reference TRBV7-9 and TRBJ2-1): DTGVSQNPRHKITKRGQNVTFRCDPISEHNRLYWYRQTLGQGPEFLTYFQNEAQLEKSRLLSDRFSAERPKGSFSTLEIQRTEQGDSAMYLCASSLGYAEEFFGPGTRLTVL.

The rearrangement links TRBV2 to TRBJ2-2; D is ambiguous. Trimming removed 7 bases from V and 4 bases from J, with 7 bases in between. This CDR3 region has 12 residues. The germline V gene has CDR1 SNHLY and CDR2 FYNNEI. The CDR3 coding sequence is TGTGCCAGCAAAACGAGCACCGGGGAGCTGTTTTTT. This translates into CASKTSTGELFF. Full variable domain (rest looked up from reference TRBV2 and TRBJ2-2): EPEVTQTPSHQVTQMGQEVILRCVPISNHLYFYWYRQILGQKVEFLVSFYNNEISEKSEIFDDQFSVERPDGSNFTLKIRSTKLEDSAMYFCASKTSTGELFFGEGSRLTVL.

This clone showed up just once. CDR3 nucleotide sequence: TGTGCCAGCAGCGGGTTCTCTGGGGCCAACGTCCTGACTTTC. Its protein product is CASSGFSGANVLTF. The chain uses TRBV7-6 and TRBJ2-6; D gene ambiguous. The ends were cut back, 5 bases at V and 0 bases at J, with 5 bases in the middle. The length of the CDR3 is 14 residues. Germline assignment: CDR1 SGHVS and CDR2 FNYEAQ.

This sequence joins TRBV28 and TRBJ2-2; unclear D gene. Trimming pared 2 bases from V and 7 bases from J, leaving 5 bases between. This CDR3 contains 12 residues. Germline-derived CDR1 and CDR2 are MDHEN and SYDVKM. The CDR3 spells CASSLLVGELFF. In nucleotides, the CDR3 is TGTGCCAGCAGTTTACTAGTCGGGGAGCTGTTTTTT.